The present T cell receptor (beta chain) was sequenced within a study of response to subunit inactivated influenza vaccine. Study-level findings and limits: Each seasonal influenza vaccination recruits few new T cells, the authors suggested.

A note on this clonotype: The antigen is not known.

Trimming took 0 bases from V and 1 from J, leaving 8 bases between them. In germline, CDR1 is LGHNA, CDR2 YSLEER. The CDR3 consists of 15 residues. TCRdb analysed the RT-PCR reads with MiXCR anew, one entry per CDR3 protein. The table has some 480,000 distinct CDR3 sequences, roughly 11% seen once. This TCR was recovered from a man aged 45 to 65 who received an inactivated influenza vaccine. Material: PBMCs from blood, obtained 45 days after vaccination. The chain combines TRBV4-3 with TRBJ2-3; no clear D gene. The CDR3 here is CASSQEQRRTDTQYF. In nucleotides, the CDR3 is TGCGCCAGCAGCCAAGAACAGCGACGCACAGATACGCAGTATTTT.